The 12 T cell receptor beta chains reported below all come from one sample, sequenced in a study of regulatory T cells in long-lasting Graves disease listed by TCRdb under 2021. Receptor libraries were prepared by multiplex PCR. Instrument on record: Illumina HiSeq 4000. TCR beta libraries were built with iRepertoire HTBI primers and Arm-PCR amplification of CDR3 regions. In-frame beta chains were kept once TCRdb had trimmed the public reads at Q25 with fastp and called clones with MiXCR. Each record represents a unique CDR3 protein, reported with the most common genes and DNA among its rows. For this sample there are some 370,000 distinct CDR3 sequences; around 23% appear just once. Of the sample, approximately 28% falls within the top ten clones. In light of the paper, this sample's time point label describes: persistent/refractory GD, antithyroid drugs over 5 years with positive TRAb. For both TCR sequencing and RNA sequencing, RNA was extracted from PBMCs using TRIzol.

Here the sequenced sample was peripheral blood mononuclear cells (PBMCs), taken when the disease was refractory, from a patient treated with antithyroid drugs. The source of these receptors is a woman in her 40s with Graves disease. Donor details come from another sample of the same person, matched by shared clones.

This clonotype was seen repeatedly, ten times or more. The rearrangement uses TRBV5-1 and TRBJ1-1; TRBD1 agrees at 8 bases. Per the germline V gene, CDR1 is SGHRS and CDR2 is YFSETQ. The CDR3 extends over 13 amino acids. The V segment lost 5 bases and the J segment 4 bases; nucleotides outside the gene matches: 4. In DNA, the CDR3 is TGCGCCAGCAGAAATACAGGGGGCACTGAAGCTTTCTTT. Its translation: CASRNTGGTEAFF.

This clonotype appeared many times. The rearrangement joins TRBV20-1 to TRBJ1-1; D is ambiguous. Germline V lookup: CDR1 DFQATT, CDR2 SNEGSKA (reference sequence). The CDR3 length is 13 residues. V lost 0 bases to trimming and J lost 5 bases, with 10 bases between them. The CDR3 sequence is CSARDDAGTEAFF. The CDR3 DNA is TGCAGTGCTAGAGATGATGCGGGGACTGAAGCTTTCTTT.

Comments on this clonotype: A far larger clone is a single base away, which makes a read error likely. The chain uses TRBV28 and TRBJ2-4; 8 bases are a match to TRBD1. The better agreement between TRBJ2-5 and the DNA end casts doubt on the J call. CDR3 size: 15 residues. The germline V gene has CDR1 MDHEN and CDR2 SYDVKM. The CDR3 DNA is TGTGCCAGCAGCTCGGGACAGGACTCCCAAAAGACCCAGTACTTC. This gives the protein CASSSGQDSQKTQYF.

This clonotype was recorded at least ten times. The chain joins TRBV20-1 to TRBJ1-5, with a possible D match to TRBD1 (6 bases). The CDR3 is 13 amino acids. Trimming removed 3 bases at V and 4 bases at J, with 10 bases between. Germline CDR1 and CDR2: DFQATT and SNEGSKA (reference sequence). DNA of the CDR3: TGCAGTGCTAGTCCTACAGGGAATCAGCCCCAGCATTTT. This codes for CSASPTGNQPQHF.

This clonotype was observed many times. This rearrangement joins TRBV29-1 to TRBJ1-5; D uncertain. The CDR3 is 12 amino acids. The germline CDR1 and CDR2 sequences are SQVTM and ANQGSEA. V lost 4 bases and J lost 4, with 8 bases in between. The CDR3 loop is CSVGEGNQPQHF. The CDR3 DNA is TGCAGCGTTGGGGAAGGGAATCAGCCCCAGCATTTT.

This clonotype appeared many times. The chain couples TRBV20-1 to TRBJ2-7, with TRBD2 matching 11 bases. CDR3 length equals 14 residues. V was clipped by 0 bases and J by 4 bases; unmatched bases: 2. The germline V gene encodes CDR1 DFQATT and CDR2 SNEGSKA (reference sequence). This CDR3 reads CSARDGTSGYEQYF. CDR3 in DNA: TGCAGTGCTAGAGACGGGACTAGCGGATACGAGCAGTACTTC.

The sample holds a few counts of this clonotype. The genes are TRBV20-1 and TRBJ1-6; perhaps TRBD1 as D (5 bases). Germline loops: CDR1 DFQATT, CDR2 SNEGSKA (reference sequence). V lost 5 bases and J 11 bases, leaving 13 bases between the germline ends. The CDR3 loop spans 12 amino acids. For the CDR3, the DNA is TGCAGTGCTGCCCGGGGCCTTCCACCCCTCCACTTT. Encoded protein: CSAARGLPPLHF.

The chain carries TRBV20-1 and TRBJ2-7; D unresolved. This CDR3 region has 13 residues. From germline, CDR1 is DFQATT and CDR2 SNEGSKA (reference sequence). The V end was cut by 4 bases, the J end by 0 bases, with 10 bases between. The CDR3 bases are TGCAGTGCTATAGGCCAGGTCTCCTACGAGCAGTACTTC. Translating gives CSAIGQVSYEQYF.

This clonotype was seen ten or more times. J is TRBJ2-1 and V is TRBV20-1; TRBD2 matches 9 bases. Germline V gene sequence: CDR1 DFQATT, CDR2 SNEGSKA (reference sequence). Trimming took 6 bases from V and 3 from J; bases not matched to a gene: 6. The CDR3 contains 14 residues. CDR3 nucleotides: TGCAGTGCCCAGGCGGGAGGGTTCTACAATGAGCAGTTCTTC. The encoded protein is CSAQAGGFYNEQFF.

The V and J genes are TRBV6-1 and TRBJ2-2; 9 bases fit TRBD1. The V gene end was trimmed by 4 bases and the J gene end by 6 bases; junction bases not matched to a gene: 6. CDR1 is MNHNS and CDR2 is SASEGT in the germline V gene. The CDR3 is 15 residues long. The CDR3 protein is CASSGQGGIAGELFF. CDR3 nucleotides: TGTGCCAGCAGTGGACAGGGGGGAATTGCCGGGGAGCTGTTTTTT.

This clonotype occurred a few times. This chain links TRBV28 with TRBJ2-1; D is undetermined. V was pared by 5 bases and J by 4 bases, with 12 bases between. Germline assignment: CDR1 MDHEN and CDR2 SYDVKM. This CDR3 is 14 amino acids long. CDR3 protein: CASSPIPAYNEQFF. CDR3 coding DNA: TGTGCCAGCAGTCCGATCCCTGCATACAATGAGCAGTTCTTC.

This clonotype has more than one count but fewer than ten. The chain couples TRBV6-9 to TRBJ2-4, with 13 bases lining up with TRBD2. In germline, CDR1 is MNHGY, CDR2 SVAAGI. Trimming at V came to 3 bases and at J to 2 bases, leaving 7 bases not matched to a gene. This CDR3 has 18 residues. For the CDR3, the DNA is TGTGCCAGCAGTTACCATTGGACTAGCGGGAGTACCAAAAACATTCAGTACTTC. Its translation is CASSYHWTSGSTKNIQYF.